Reported below is one T cell receptor beta chain. This clone's antigen is unknown. Per-nucleotide qualities are absent, and no much larger clonotype sits a single base away. No immune events such as infections were documented for the healthy donors during the collection period. To calibrate time-dependent variance in a beta-binomial model of T-cell clone differential abundance, blood repertoires from healthy donors were used as a training cohort. The training cohort included 10 or so healthy donors, of whom 3 were female and 7 were male. An age range of roughly 25 to 65 years, with an average of approximately 43 years, was recorded for the donors. Obtained from a commercial supplier, whole blood was collected from each healthy donor at three time points set about 2 weeks apart. For immunosequencing, genomic DNA was extracted from whole blood that had not been sorted. The sample is drawn from a study of identifying expanded T cells in peripheral blood (dated by TCRdb to between 2017 and 2020). For context, the study as a whole: Technical replicates were generated by sequencing separate aliquots of the same genomic DNA pool, with four replicates compared pairwise.

As encoded in the germline V gene, CDR1 is SNHLY while CDR2 is FYNNEI. Reading from cysteine to phenylalanine, the CDR3 counts 14 amino acids. Of all the DNA, just the CDR3 is kept, 42 bases in frame from base 1. V and J lose 1 base and 1 base, and a span of 7 bases separates them. The immunoSEQ Assay, which uses bias-controlled multiplex PCR amplification of genomic DNA, was used to profile TCRbeta CDR3 regions. As for the authors' bioinformatics: To quantify the absolute abundance of each unique TCRbeta CDR3 region, the sequences were collapsed and filtered. Differential abundance was assessed using a binomial (Fisher-equivalent) model and a beta-binomial model in which time-dependent variance fitted from healthy donors was added. Clones with fewer than 5 combined templates were removed, and differential abundance was called for clones with a Benjamini-Hochberg FDR below 0.01. Using the form v = (b*log(k)+a)^2, the beta-binomial variance was modeled as a function of the total template count across the two samples. TCRdb stores this immuneACCESS table with in-frame sequences only. Part of the clones is absent; in the studies checked, under half of the shortfall reflects unresolved V genes, and no reason is known for the rest. The V and J calls and clone size are taken from that table; D and trimming were inferred from the DNA. Here the sample has about 130,000 clones; 86% occur a single time. The biggest ten clones account for roughly 7.9% of the sample.

The paper's findings and limits, for the study overall: The beta-binomial model significantly reduced the number of clones called differentially abundant and the false-positive rate across all healthy-donor time intervals. The authors expected that biological variance in healthy repertoires might rise further over much longer intervals, such as months to years. Approximately 1.1 differentially abundant clones were flagged by the binomial model between technical replicates, whereas about 16 and 20 were flagged over approximately two weeks and four weeks, respectively. Variance in clone template counts between approximately 2-week samples significantly increased with total template count across all healthy donors.

Rearrangement joined TRBV2 to TRBJ2-5, with the D gene not confidently named. Specimen: blood. The sequence was collected from a person aged 18-70 years in good health. The CDR3 amino acid sequence is: CASSEGQLQETQYF. The nucleotide sequence is TGTGCCAGCAGTGAAGGTCAGCTCCAAGAGACCCAGTACTTC.